These T cell receptor beta chains were read from a single sample in a study of blood T cell repertoires in COVID-19. Clones were sequenced by immunoSEQ multiplex PCR, and TCRdb holds only the in-frame ones, with some missing. Found here are some 100,000 clones, 70% to 90% of them singletons; the top ten hold more than 5.5%. Sequenced material: peripheral blood. The receptors here all came from a woman aged 60-75 years with acute or convalescent COVID-19. The CDR3 runs from the conserved cysteine through the conserved F or W. D genes are given only for firm matches. Clone size is shown for a subset of rows, as once, few, many or a class of expanded clone.

v_gene	d_gene	len	j_gene	abundance	CDR3aa	CDR3nt
TRBV5-1	TRBD1	16	TRBJ1-2	NA	CASSPADRAGSYGYTF	TGCGCCAGCAGCCCTGCCGACAGGGCGGGGAGCTATGGCTACACCTTC
TRBV9	TRBD2	16	TRBJ2-1	NA	CASSVGLAGSVGEQFF	TGTGCCAGCAGCGTAGGACTAGCGGGGAGTGTCGGTGAGCAGTTCTTC
TRBV5-6	NA	16	TRBJ1-3	NA	CASSSLGQLSGNTIYF	TGTGCCAGCAGCTCCTTGGGGCAGCTCTCTGGAAACACCATATATTTT
TRBV10-1	NA	13	TRBJ1-2	NA	CASSSDGGYGYTF	TGCGCCAGCAGTTCCGACGGGGGCTATGGCTACACCTTC
TRBV19	TRBD1	15	TRBJ1-2	NA	CASSNNRGANYGYTF	TGTGCCAGTAGTAACAACAGGGGCGCTAACTATGGCTACACCTTC
TRBV7-8	TRBD1	18	TRBJ2-4	NA	CASSSGTEMRLAKNIQYF	TGTGCCAGCAGCTCTGGGACAGAAATGAGACTAGCCAAAAACATTCAGTACTTC
TRBV6-5	NA	11	TRBJ2-1	NA	CASSSLNEQFF	TGTGCCAGCAGTTCCCTCAATGAGCAGTTCTTC
TRBV20-1	NA	16	TRBJ1-1	NA	CSASERDTSGSTEAFF	TGCAGTGCTAGTGAAAGGGACACCTCGGGGAGCACTGAAGCTTTCTTT
TRBV9	NA	14	TRBJ2-5	NA	CASSVAHQQETQYF	TGTGCCAGCAGCGTAGCTCACCAGCAAGAGACCCAGTACTTC
TRBV5-1	NA	13	TRBJ1-2	NA	CASSLETGYGYTF	TGCGCCAGCAGCTTGGAGACAGGCTATGGCTACACCTTC
TRBV6-5	NA	15	TRBJ1-2	NA	CASSGGSLARYGYTF	TGTGCCAGCTCCGGCGGGAGTCTTGCCCGATATGGCTACACCTTC
TRBV25-1	TRBD1	16	TRBJ2-1	NA	CASSDWTGGDYNEQFF	TGTGCCAGCAGTGATTGGACAGGGGGGGATTACAATGAGCAGTTCTTC
TRBV7-8	NA	14	TRBJ1-1	NA	CASSDRSVRAEAFF	TGTGCCAGCAGCGACAGATCGGTCCGGGCTGAAGCTTTCTTT
TRBV14	NA	16	TRBJ2-5	NA	CASSQDLDPRAETQYF	TGTGCCAGCAGCCAAGATTTGGACCCCAGGGCAGAGACCCAGTACTTC
TRBV13	TRBD1	17	TRBJ2-3	NA	CASSLGGTGGKTDTQYF	TGTGCCAGCAGCTTAGGGGGGACAGGGGGCAAGACAGATACGCAGTATTTT
TRBV19	TRBD2	21	TRBJ2-1	NA	CASSKGGFGLAGANSYNEQFF	TGTGCCAGTAGTAAAGGTGGGTTCGGACTAGCGGGAGCGAACTCCTACAATGAGCAGTTCTTC
TRBV6-1	NA	14	TRBJ2-7	NA	CASSEAGLRYEQYF	TGTGCCAGCAGTGAGGCGGGACTTCGATACGAGCAGTACTTC
TRBV9	NA	14	TRBJ2-3	NA	CASSRGGKPDTQYF	TGTGCCAGCAGCCGAGGAGGGAAACCAGATACGCAGTATTTT
TRBV9	NA	13	TRBJ2-2	NA	CASSRTGSGELFF	TGTGCCAGCAGCCGGACTGGTTCCGGGGAGCTGTTTTTT
TRBV5-1	NA	13	TRBJ2-2	once	CASNSGNTGELFF	TGCGCCAGCAATAGCGGGAACACCGGGGAGCTGTTTTTT
TRBV2	TRBD2	15	TRBJ2-3	NA	CASSASGGTTDTQYF	TGTGCCAGCAGTGCTAGCGGGGGGACCACAGATACGCAGTATTTT
TRBV9	NA	17	TRBJ2-1	NA	CASSVEPWTTLYNEQFF	TGTGCCAGCAGCGTAGAACCCTGGACTACCCTCTACAATGAGCAGTTCTTC
TRBV18	NA	16	TRBJ2-1	NA	CASSPRAGTSYNEQFF	TGTGCCAGCTCACCACGCGCGGGAACCTCCTACAATGAGCAGTTCTTC
TRBV29-1	NA	13	TRBJ1-2	NA	CSVARPIGYGYTF	TGCAGCGTTGCCAGGCCCATTGGGTATGGCTACACCTTC
TRBV12-3/TRBV12-4	NA	13	TRBJ1-5	NA	CASRGGVGQPQHF	TGTGCCAGCAGAGGGGGTGTGGGTCAGCCCCAGCATTTT
TRBV11-2	NA	14	TRBJ1-1	NA	CASSLRGENTEAFF	TGTGCCAGCAGCTTACGGGGGGAGAACACTGAAGCTTTCTTT
TRBV9	NA	14	TRBJ1-1	NA	CASSVRGSGTEAFF	TGTGCCAGCAGCGTACGGGGGAGCGGGACTGAAGCTTTCTTT
TRBV12-5	TRBD1	11	TRBJ2-5	NA	CASGSGTGVDF	TGTGCTAGTGGTTCTGGGACAGGGGTTGACTTC
TRBV9	NA	14	TRBJ1-6	NA	CASSSKWGESPLHF	TGTGCCAGCAGCTCAAAGTGGGGGGAATCACCCCTCCACTTT
TRBV29-1	TRBD1	13	TRBJ1-1	NA	CSAEGGGYTEAFF	TGCAGCGCCGAAGGGGGCGGGTACACTGAAGCTTTCTTT
TRBV6-2/TRBV6-3	NA	17	TRBJ1-6	NA	CASSFGTSGAYNSPLHF	TGTGCCAGCAGTTTCGGGACAAGTGGGGCCTATAATTCACCCCTCCACTTT
TRBV10-3	TRBD1	16	TRBJ1-1	NA	CAISPFPDRANTEAFF	TGTGCCATCAGCCCTTTCCCCGACAGGGCGAACACTGAAGCTTTCTTT
TRBV18	TRBD1	15	TRBJ1-3	NA	CASSTTGDAGNTIYF	TGTGCCAGCTCAACAACAGGGGATGCTGGAAACACCATATATTTT
TRBV7-8	TRBD1	14	TRBJ2-7	NA	CASSLGTGPYEQYF	TGTGCCAGCAGCTTAGGGACAGGACCCTACGAGCAGTACTTC
TRBV7-2	TRBD2	15	TRBJ2-4	NA	CASSLPGTTKNIQYF	TGTGCCAGCAGCTTACCCGGGACTACCAAAAACATTCAGTACTTC
TRBV10-3	NA	11	TRBJ1-1	NA	CASNSNTEAFF	TGTGCCTCTAACTCGAACACTGAAGCTTTCTTT
TRBV19	NA	15	TRBJ1-5	NA	CASSIVAGGNQPQHF	TGTGCCAGTAGTATAGTAGCAGGGGGCAATCAGCCCCAGCATTTT
TRBV28	TRBD2	15	TRBJ2-3	NA	CASRGTSGSVDTQYF	TGTGCCAGTAGGGGGACTAGCGGGAGTGTGGATACGCAGTATTTT
TRBV27	NA	15	TRBJ2-5	NA	CASSLSVGQEETQYF	TGTGCCAGCAGTTTATCGGTGGGGCAGGAAGAGACCCAGTACTTC
TRBV5-1	NA	15	TRBJ2-1	NA	CASSLVEGGKDEQFF	TGCGCCAGCAGCTTGGTGGAAGGCGGGAAAGATGAGCAGTTCTTC
TRBV19	NA	13	TRBJ1-4	NA	CASSIVHNEKLFF	TGTGCCAGTAGTATAGTCCACAACGAAAAACTGTTTTTT
TRBV28	NA	13	TRBJ2-7	NA	CASTLAHSYEQYF	TGTGCCAGCACCTTGGCCCACTCCTACGAGCAGTACTTC
TRBV5-1	NA	13	TRBJ1-5	NA	CASSPGFNQPQHF	TGCGCCAGCAGCCCAGGGTTCAATCAGCCCCAGCATTTT
TRBV9	NA	14	TRBJ1-2	once	CASSVAAAYYGYTF	TGTGCCAGCAGCGTAGCGGCGGCCTACTATGGCTACACCTTC